This TCR beta chain emerged from a study of cytomegalovirus exposure and HLA in healthy donors. Study-level results: Previously analyzed data showed that most TCR beta V segments were productive at a frequency of about 90% or about 30%. After further analysis at a later stage, 16,951 TCR beta sequences were associated with HLA alleles at 0.05 false discovery rate. The classifier reportedly diagnosed cytomegalovirus status with high sensitivity and specificity. Accurate predictions that matched the HLA-A and HLA-B alleles of most subjects were reportedly made from TCR beta sequences.

Both 60 Vbeta primers and 13 Jbeta primers went into the PCR. Method: immunoSEQ multiplex PCR; TCRdb's copy keeps in-frame clones and lacks some. The sample carries 150,000 to 200,000 clones, approximately 80% recorded once. As regards this clone: The antigen is undetermined. At one boundary the junction diverges from the germline segment, which might be a read error. This sample includes further DNA sequences coding for the same CDR3.

Sequencing was performed on PBMCs. The receptor comes from a woman aged 25 to 39 in good health and CMV-seropositive.

The CDR3 is CASSPSGSYEQYF. The CDR3 bases are TGTGCTAGCAGTCCTAGCGGGAGCTACGAGCAGTACTTC. J is TRBJ2-7 and V is TRBV28, with TRBD2 matching over 10 bases. The CDR3 runs to 13 residues. Germline V lookup: CDR1 MDHEN, CDR2 SYDVKM.